This entry lists 30 T cell receptor beta chains sequenced from one sample in a study of T cell repertoires in cytomegalovirus infection. In TCRdb, the reads were re-called with MiXCR into one record per CDR3 protein. The sample records under 800,000 distinct CDR3 sequences, 20% to 30% being singletons. Sequenced: CD8+ T cells from PBMCs. These receptors were collected from a human donor in good health (CMV status not recorded). Some clones in this sample may be carry-over from other donors' samples.

This clonotype was counted a few times. The chain has TRBV6-2 or TRBV6-3 and TRBJ1-2; D remains ambiguous. This CDR3 comprises 14 residues. Trimming cost V 2 bases and J 0 bases, with 7 bases left between them. Germline lookup yields CDR1 MNHEY and CDR2 SVGEGT. The CDR3 DNA reads TGTGCCAGCAGTTACATATCGCCTAACTATGGCTACACCTTC. It encodes CASSYISPNYGYTF.

The V gene is TRBV7-3, the J gene TRBJ2-1; 10 bases agree with TRBD2. Germline V lookup: CDR1 SGHTA, CDR2 FQGTGA. J gave up 8 bases and V 3 bases, and 13 bases lay outside the gene matches. CDR3 length: 17 residues. CDR3 residues: CASSFIGQAGGWDEQFF. DNA of the CDR3: TGTGCCAGCAGCTTCATTGGTCAAGCGGGGGGGTGGGATGAGCAGTTCTTC.

The V call is TRBV6-2 or TRBV6-3, the J call TRBJ2-3; 9 nucleotides line up with TRBD2. The CDR3 runs 12 residues. Germline V gives CDR1 MNHEY, CDR2 SVGEGT. V shed 5 bases and J 9 bases; nucleotides not matched to a gene: 3. The CDR3 sequence: CASSTGLATQYF. CDR3 DNA sequence: TGTGCCAGCAGTACGGGACTAGCCACGCAGTATTTT.

This clonotype was seen more than once but under ten times. This chain joins TRBV18 and TRBJ1-6, with D perhaps matching TRBD1 (5 bases). CDR3 length: 18 amino acids. The V end lost 3 bases, the J end lost 0 bases, and 15 bases lay between the germline ends. CDR1 and CDR2 (germline): KGHSH, LQKENI. The CDR3 DNA sequence: TGTGCCAGCTCACCTGACGGTAGGGGATTCTCCTATAATTCACCCCTCCACTTT. Residues: CASSPDGRGFSYNSPLHF. The whole variable domain, remainder taken from reference TRBV18 and TRBJ1-6, is NAGVMQNPRHLVRRRGQEARLRCSPMKGHSHVYWYRQLPEEGLKFMVYLQKENIIDESGMPKERFSAEFPKEGPSILRIQQVVRGDSAAYFCASSPDGRGFSYNSPLHFGNGTRLTVT.

This clonotype was seen a handful of times. The V gene is TRBV5-4, the J gene TRBJ2-5; 7 bases map to TRBD2. CDR1 SGHNT and CDR2 YYREEE come from the germline V gene (reference sequence). With 4 bases clipped from V and 4 bases from J, the junction kept 13 bases outside the gene matches. There are 16 residues in the CDR3. The CDR3, as DNA: TGTGCCAGCAGCCCAGTCGGGAGGCCAGGAGGAGAGACCCAGTACTTC. Translating it yields CASSPVGRPGGETQYF.

This chain links TRBV28 with TRBJ2-1, with D perhaps TRBD1 or TRBD2 (6 bases each). Germline CDR1 is MDHEN and CDR2 is SYDVKM. The CDR3 extends over 15 amino acids. The V and J ends lost 6 bases and 11 bases respectively, with 23 bases between them. As DNA, the CDR3 is TGTGCCAGCAGCCCGACAGGATACACAGGCGGGAAGCAGTTCTTC. Translation gives CASSPTGYTGGKQFF.

This clonotype has a handful of counts. The rearrangement uses TRBV19 and TRBJ1-1; D uncertain. In germline, CDR1 is LNHDA, CDR2 SQIVND (reference sequence). The CDR3 sequence is 12 residues long. Trimming shortened V by 6 bases and J by 4 bases, and 9 bases separated the two germline ends. This chain's CDR3 is CASSTPGTEAFF. CDR3 DNA: TGTGCCAGTAGCACCCCGGGCACTGAAGCTTTCTTT.

Here the CDR3 DNA reads TGCAGTGCTAGATCACCAGAGAACACTGAAGCTTTCTTT. It yields the protein CSARSPENTEAFF. The chain combines TRBV20-1 with TRBJ1-1; D unclear. This CDR3 has 13 amino acids. Germline lookup yields CDR1 DFQATT and CDR2 SNEGSKA (reference sequence). V gave up 2 bases and J gave up 1 base, with 8 bases separating them.

The chain couples TRBV29-1 to TRBJ1-1; D remains ambiguous. Germline assignment: CDR1 SQVTM and CDR2 ANQGSEA. The ends were cut back, 4 bases at V and 12 bases at J, with 15 bases in the middle. The CDR3 is 11 residues long. The CDR3 sequence is CSVVGRFETFF. The CDR3 nucleotides are TGCAGCGTTGTGGGCAGGTTTGAGACTTTCTTT.

There are a few counts of this clonotype. The chain combines TRBV5-1 with TRBJ2-7, with D tentatively TRBD1 (6 bases). The CDR3 contains 14 residues. V dropped 4 bases and J dropped 2 bases, with 13 bases sitting between them. CDR1 SGHRS and CDR2 YFSETQ come from the germline V gene. Written as DNA, the CDR3 is TGCGCCAGCAGCGGGGGCCCGAGCCCCTACGAGCAGTACTTC. It codes for CASSGGPSPYEQYF. The whole variable domain, remainder taken from reference TRBV5-1 and TRBJ2-7, is KAGVTQTPRYLIKTRGQQVTLSCSPISGHRSVSWYQQTPGQGLQFLFEYFSETQRNKGNFPGRFSGRQFSNSRSEMNVSTLELGDSALYLCASSGGPSPYEQYFGPGTRLTVT.

This clonotype appeared a few times. This sequence joins TRBV5-5 and TRBJ2-1; D is uncertain. This CDR3 region has 15 residues. Trimming removed 4 bases from V and 4 bases from J, with 15 bases in between. The germline gives CDR1 SGHKS, CDR2 YYEKEE (reference sequence). For the CDR3, the DNA is TGTGCCAGCAGCCGATTCTCGACACAATACAATGAGCAGTTCTTC. It is translated as CASSRFSTQYNEQFF.

This clonotype was counted between two and nine times. The rearrangement joins TRBV28 to TRBJ1-1; 7 bases agree with TRBD1. The CDR3 is made up of 14 amino acids. Germline V lookup: CDR1 MDHEN, CDR2 SYDVKM. The V and J ends lost 6 bases and 11 bases, in that order; junction bases with no gene match: 15. The CDR3: CASSIMTGSLGAFF. In nucleotides, the CDR3 is TGTGCCAGCAGCATTATGACAGGGTCACTAGGCGCTTTCTTT.

Worth noting for this clonotype: A read error is possible here, since a much larger clone lies one base away. V is TRBV6-1 and J is TRBJ2-5; D is undetermined. V was cut by 6 bases and J by 3 bases, with 17 bases left in between. Per the germline V gene, CDR1 is MNHNS and CDR2 is SASEGT. The CDR3 is 15 residues long. This CDR3 reads CASRFWNLNKETQYF. CDR3 nucleotide sequence: TGTGCCAGCAGATTCTGGAATCTCAACAAAGAGACCCAGTACTTC.

The chain employs TRBV5-1 and TRBJ2-2; D is undetermined. V lost 9 bases and J 0 bases, leaving 9 bases between the germline ends. The CDR3 length is 13 residues. The germline gives CDR1 SGHRS, CDR2 YFSETQ. Here the CDR3 reads CATPAPNTGELFF. CDR3 nucleotide sequence: TGCGCCACCCCGGCTCCGAACACCGGGGAGCTGTTTTTT. The full variable domain, in which reference TRBV5-1 and TRBJ2-2 provide the parts outside the CDR3, is KAGVTQTPRYLIKTRGQQVTLSCSPISGHRSVSWYQQTPGQGLQFLFEYFSETQRNKGNFPGRFSGRQFSNSRSEMNVSTLELGDSALYLCATPAPNTGELFFGEGSRLTVL.

The sample holds many counts of this clonotype. The V and J genes are TRBV7-9 and TRBJ2-7, with D perhaps matching TRBD2 (7 bases). Germline CDR1 is SEHNR and CDR2 is FQNEAQ (reference sequence). Trimming removed 0 bases from V and 2 bases from J, with 8 bases in between. The CDR3 runs 14 residues. The CDR3 is CASSLARGPYEQYV. The CDR3 nucleotides read TGTGCCAGCAGCTTAGCGCGGGGGCCCTACGAGCAGTACGTC.

This clonotype was picked up a small number of times. The V gene is TRBV7-9, the J gene TRBJ2-1; tentative D call: TRBD2 (7 bases). The CDR3 runs 18 residues. Trimming pared 5 bases from V and 1 base from J, leaving 21 bases between. Germline V gives CDR1 SEHNR, CDR2 FQNEAQ (reference sequence). The CDR3 is CASSPRGGPNPSYNEQFF. CDR3 DNA sequence: TGTGCCAGCAGCCCGAGGGGGGGGCCCAATCCATCCTACAATGAGCAGTTCTTC.

This clonotype was seen a handful of times. This sequence joins TRBV20-1 and TRBJ2-7, with 9 bases matching TRBD2. V lost 1 base, J lost 5 bases, and 6 bases stayed unmatched. CDR1 is DFQATT and CDR2 is SNEGSKA in the germline V gene (reference sequence). The CDR3 extends over 14 amino acids. In nucleotides, the CDR3 is TGCAGTGCTAGAGGGAGGACTAGCGTGCACGAGCAGTACTTC. This encodes CSARGRTSVHEQYF.

The CDR3, as DNA: TGTGCCATCAGAACCGGGACAGCGAACACCGGGGAGCTGTTTTTT. It translates to CAIRTGTANTGELFF. The chain carries TRBV10-3 and TRBJ2-2; 7 positions agree with TRBD1. Per germline, CDR1 ENHRY and CDR2 SYGVKD. Germline trimming cut 6 bases from V and 0 bases from J; bases unmatched to any gene: 4. The CDR3 is 15 residues long.

This clonotype was detected many times. The CDR3 DNA reads TGTGCCAGCAGCTTAGCGCAGGGACTAGCGGAAAGCACAGATACGCAGTATTTT. Amino acid sequence: CASSLAQGLAESTDTQYF. The V call is TRBV7-2, the J call TRBJ2-3; 11 bases map to TRBD2. The germline V gene encodes CDR1 SGHTA and CDR2 FQGNSA. V lost 0 bases to trimming and J lost 0 bases; unmatched junction nucleotides: 5. This CDR3 region has 18 residues.

In its sample, this clonotype was seen a few times. The V call is TRBV25-1, the J call TRBJ1-1; D is ambiguous. Germline V CDR1 and CDR2: MGHDK, SYGVNS. The CDR3 consists of 15 residues. V shed 1 base and J shed 0 bases, with 9 bases lying between them. The DNA of the CDR3 is TGTGCCAGCAGTGAATCCCTAGGTATGAACACTGAAGCTTTCTTT. Its translation is CASSESLGMNTEAFF.

This clonotype was detected only a few times. This rearrangement joins TRBV28 to TRBJ2-7; 7 positions match TRBD2. Germline assignment: CDR1 MDHEN and CDR2 SYDVKM. This CDR3 comprises 14 residues. Losses at the gene ends were 3 bases for V and 2 bases for J; bases not matched to a gene: 4. CDR3 sequence (DNA): TGTGCCAGCAGTTTGTCTAGCGGAGCCTACGAGCAGTACTTC. It encodes CASSLSSGAYEQYF.

This clonotype was seen repeatedly, ten times or more. The J gene is TRBJ2-1, the V gene TRBV7-9; weak D call: TRBD2 (6 bases). The CDR3 sequence is 13 residues long. Looked up from germline, CDR1 is SEHNR and CDR2 is FQNEAQ (reference sequence). Trimming left V 4 bases short and J 4 bases short, with 8 bases between. Written as DNA, the CDR3 is TGTGCCAGCAGCTCTGGGGGGTACAATGAGCAGTTCTTC. This encodes CASSSGGYNEQFF.

The V call is TRBV2, the J call TRBJ2-7; TRBD1 aligns across 9 bases. The V and J ends lost 6 bases and 12 bases, in that order; junction bases with no gene match: 3. Germline loops: CDR1 SNHLY, CDR2 FYNNEI. This CDR3 has 10 amino acids. CDR3 sequence: CASRGQGPYV. In DNA form, the CDR3 reads TGTGCCAGCAGGGGACAGGGTCCGTACGTC.

This clonotype was seen many times. The chain has TRBV7-2 and TRBJ1-2; D ambiguous. Germline lookup yields CDR1 SGHTA and CDR2 FQGNSA. Trimming removed 2 bases at V and 0 bases at J, with 16 bases between. The CDR3 is made up of 17 amino acids. The CDR3 DNA sequence: TGTGCCAGCAGCTTACTGGTCACGGCCGCTCCTAACTATGGCTACACCTTC. This sequence encodes CASSLLVTAAPNYGYTF.

The rearrangement uses TRBV20-1 and TRBJ2-1; 13 positions match TRBD2. CDR1 is DFQATT, CDR2 SNEGSKA, per germline (reference sequence). The CDR3 has 16 amino acids. V was pared by 3 bases and J by 3 bases, with 5 bases of the junction left unmatched. The CDR3 DNA sequence: TGCAGTGCTAGGGTTCGACTAGCGGGGGGCTACAATGAGCAGTTCTTC. The encoded protein is CSARVRLAGGYNEQFF.

This clonotype has ten or more counts. This chain uses TRBV7-2 with TRBJ2-7, with D perhaps matching TRBD2 (6 bases). CDR1 SGHTA and CDR2 FQGNSA come from the germline V gene. The germline V and J ends were trimmed by 4 bases and 1 base, with 11 bases remaining between them. CDR3 length: 14 residues. Written as DNA, the CDR3 is TGTGCCAGCAGCTGGCTAGCGATGTCCTACGAGCAGTACTTC. Translation gives CASSWLAMSYEQYF.

Worth noting for this clonotype: A much larger clone differs from this one at a single base, so this may be a read error. V usage is TRBV7-2 and J usage is TRBJ2-2; 9 bases fit TRBD1. The CDR3 contains 17 residues. In germline, CDR1 is SGHTA, CDR2 FQGNSA. The V segment lost 1 base and the J segment 6 bases; nucleotides outside the gene matches: 9. CDR3 sequence: CASSLDPGQGTSGELFF. In DNA form, the CDR3 reads TGTGCCAGCAGCTTAGATCCCGGACAGGGGACATCCGGGGAGCTGTTTTTT. The whole variable domain, filled in from reference TRBV7-2 and TRBJ2-2, reads GAGVSQSPSNKVTEKGKDVELRCDPISGHTALYWYRQSLGQGLEFLIYFQGNSAPDKSGLPSDRFSAERTGGSVSTLTIQRTQQEDSAVYLCASSLDPGQGTSGELFFGEGSRLTVL.

V usage is TRBV28 and J usage is TRBJ2-7; tentatively, D is TRBD1 (6 bases). The V end lost 3 bases, the J end lost 6 bases, and 9 bases lay between the germline ends. The CDR3 runs 12 residues. Germline CDR1 and CDR2: MDHEN and SYDVKM. The CDR3 spells CASSFLGGEQYV. The CDR3 bases are TGTGCCAGCAGTTTTTTAGGGGGCGAGCAGTACGTC.

The V gene is TRBV27, the J gene TRBJ2-7; 8 bases agree with TRBD1. This CDR3 comprises 15 residues. The J segment lost 7 bases and the V segment lost 5 bases, leaving 13 bases of the junction unmatched. Looked up from germline, CDR1 is MNHEY and CDR2 is SMNVEV (reference sequence). In nucleotides, the CDR3 is TGTGCCAGCAGTATGGGACAGGCGGACTACGAGGAGCAGTACTTC. Protein sequence: CASSMGQADYEEQYF.

This clonotype has ten or more counts. This chain links TRBV7-2 with TRBJ2-7; the match to TRBD2 covers 9 bases. The length of the CDR3 is 17 residues. J gave up 2 bases and V 10 bases, and 18 bases lay outside the gene matches. Looked up from germline, CDR1 is SGHTA and CDR2 is FQGNSA. Here the CDR3 DNA reads TGTGCCACCCTGATTGGGGGGCGGGGGGGAAGAACCTACGAGCAGTACGTC. Amino acid sequence: CATLIGGRGGRTYEQYV.